This TCR beta chain was sequenced for a study of response to subunit inactivated influenza vaccine. Study-level points and caveats: There was a suggestion from the authors that each seasonal influenza vaccination recruits few new T cells.

This clonotype has more than one count but fewer than ten. Its antigen remains unknown. TCRdb re-called the RT-PCR reads with MiXCR, one entry per CDR3 protein. The sample includes almost 600,000 distinct CDR3 sequences, less than 15% of them seen just once. Germline-derived CDR1 and CDR2 are LGHNA and YNFKEQ. Trimming removed 5 bases from V and 5 bases from J; junction bases left unmatched: 12. This CDR3 spans 17 amino acids. The input for sequencing was PBMCs from blood, taken 12 days after vaccination. The rearrangement links TRBV4-2 to TRBJ2-1, with 10 bases that match TRBD2. The origin of this receptor is a man aged 45 to 65 who received an inactivated influenza vaccine. The CDR3 nucleotides read TGTGCCAGCAGCAAAGCGGGGCTAGCGGGGGTAGACAATGAGCAGTTCTTC. It yields the protein CASSKAGLAGVDNEQFF.